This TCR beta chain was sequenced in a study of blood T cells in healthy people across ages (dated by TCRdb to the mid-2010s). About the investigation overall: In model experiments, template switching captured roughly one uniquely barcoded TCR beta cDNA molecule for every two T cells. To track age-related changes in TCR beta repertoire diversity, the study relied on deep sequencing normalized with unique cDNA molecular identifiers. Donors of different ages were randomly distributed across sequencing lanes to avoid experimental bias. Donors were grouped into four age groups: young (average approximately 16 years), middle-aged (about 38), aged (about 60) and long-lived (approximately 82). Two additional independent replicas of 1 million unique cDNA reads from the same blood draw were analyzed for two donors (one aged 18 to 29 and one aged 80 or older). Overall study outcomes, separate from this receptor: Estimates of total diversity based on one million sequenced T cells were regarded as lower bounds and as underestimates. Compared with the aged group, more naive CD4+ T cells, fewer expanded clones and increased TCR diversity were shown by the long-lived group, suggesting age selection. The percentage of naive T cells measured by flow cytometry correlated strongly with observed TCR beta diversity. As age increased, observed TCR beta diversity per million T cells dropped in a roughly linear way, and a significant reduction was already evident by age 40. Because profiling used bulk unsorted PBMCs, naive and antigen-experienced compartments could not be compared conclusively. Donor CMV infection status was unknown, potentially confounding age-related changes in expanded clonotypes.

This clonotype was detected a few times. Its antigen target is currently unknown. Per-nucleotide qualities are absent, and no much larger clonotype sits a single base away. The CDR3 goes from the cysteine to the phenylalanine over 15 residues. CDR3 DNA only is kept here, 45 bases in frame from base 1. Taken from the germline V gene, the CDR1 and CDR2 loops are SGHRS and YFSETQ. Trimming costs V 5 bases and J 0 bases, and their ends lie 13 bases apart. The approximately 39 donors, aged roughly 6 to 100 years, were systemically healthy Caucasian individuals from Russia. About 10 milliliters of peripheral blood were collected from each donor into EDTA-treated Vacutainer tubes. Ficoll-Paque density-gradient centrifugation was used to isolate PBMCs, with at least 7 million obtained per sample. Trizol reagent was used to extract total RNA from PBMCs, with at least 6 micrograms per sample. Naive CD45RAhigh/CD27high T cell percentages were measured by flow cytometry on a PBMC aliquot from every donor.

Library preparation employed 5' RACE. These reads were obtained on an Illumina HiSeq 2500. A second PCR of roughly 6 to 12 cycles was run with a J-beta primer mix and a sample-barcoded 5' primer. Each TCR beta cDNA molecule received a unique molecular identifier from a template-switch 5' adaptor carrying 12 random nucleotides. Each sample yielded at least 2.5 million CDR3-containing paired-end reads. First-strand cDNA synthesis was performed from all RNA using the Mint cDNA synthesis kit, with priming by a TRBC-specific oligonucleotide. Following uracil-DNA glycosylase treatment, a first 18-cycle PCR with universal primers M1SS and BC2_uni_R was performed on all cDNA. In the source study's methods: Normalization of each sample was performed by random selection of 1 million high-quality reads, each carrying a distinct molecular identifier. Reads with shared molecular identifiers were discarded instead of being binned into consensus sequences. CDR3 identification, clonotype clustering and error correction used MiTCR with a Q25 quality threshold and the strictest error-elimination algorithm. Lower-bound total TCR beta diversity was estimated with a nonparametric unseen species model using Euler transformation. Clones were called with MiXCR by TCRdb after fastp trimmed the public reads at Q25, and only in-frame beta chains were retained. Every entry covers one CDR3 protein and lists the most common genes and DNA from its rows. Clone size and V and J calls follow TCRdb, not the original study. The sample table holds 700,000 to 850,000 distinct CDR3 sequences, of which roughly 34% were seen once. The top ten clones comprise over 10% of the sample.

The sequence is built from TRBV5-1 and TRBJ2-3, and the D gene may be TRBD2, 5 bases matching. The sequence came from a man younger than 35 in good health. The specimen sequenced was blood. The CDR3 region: CASSLNGDSTDTQYF. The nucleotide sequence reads TGCGCCAGCAGTCTCAACGGGGATAGCACAGATACGCAGTATTTT.